Shown below are 29 T cell receptor beta chains from a single sample sequenced in a study of vaccination effects on CD4 cells after COVID-19. These receptors are not linked to any known antigen. TCRdb keeps only in-frame clones here, not all; method: immunoSEQ multiplex PCR. The sample contains 70,000 to 95,000 clones, approximately 74% of which appear only once. Sequencing followed a ViraFEST assay step that expanded antigen-specific CD4+ T cells with viral peptide pools. Cultured cells yielded isolated CD4+ T cells after approximately nine days. This specimen consisted of CD4+ T cells from PBMCs cultured with HCoV-229E spike peptides, obtained before COVID-19 vaccination. These receptors were taken from a human donor who received a COVID-19 vaccine.

The V gene is TRBV2, the J gene TRBJ2-7; possible D gene TRBD1, 6 bases. V lost 0 bases and J 6 bases, leaving 15 bases between the germline ends. CDR1 is SNHLY and CDR2 is FYNNEI in the germline V gene. The CDR3 extends over 15 amino acids. The CDR3, as DNA: TGTGCCAGCAGTGAAGCAGGCGCAGGGGTGAGCGAGCAGTACGTC. Its protein is CASSEAGAGVSEQYV.

The V call is TRBV12-3 or TRBV12-4, the J call TRBJ1-1, with a weak D call TRBD1 (6 bases). V was trimmed by 7 bases and J by 7 bases, leaving 16 bases between them. The CDR3 is made up of 13 amino acids. DNA of the CDR3: TGTGCCAGCAACTTAAGGCAGGGGCGTGAAGCTTTCTTT. Protein sequence: CASNLRQGREAFF.

The chain links TRBV24-1 to TRBJ1-3, with 10 bases that match TRBD1. Germline CDR1 reads KGHDR; CDR2 reads SFDVKD. V shed 4 bases, J shed 3 bases, and the junction held 8 bases outside the gene matches. This CDR3 region has 17 residues. The CDR3 loop reads CATSDRPGTGVGNTIYF. The CDR3 DNA sequence: TGTGCCACCAGTGACCGTCCCGGGACAGGGGTTGGAAACACCATATATTTT.

This clone was detected only a few times. The chain recombines TRBV4-1 with TRBJ2-2, with 15 nucleotides matching TRBD2. Germline V gene data show CDR1 as MGHRA and CDR2 as YSYEKL. This CDR3 region has 20 residues. Germline trimming cut 0 bases from V and 2 bases from J; bases unmatched to any gene: 7. This CDR3 is CASSQDWGTSGGPNTGELFF. The CDR3 DNA sequence: TGCGCCAGCAGCCAAGATTGGGGGACTAGCGGGGGGCCTAACACCGGGGAGCTGTTTTTT.

The V and J genes are TRBV12-5 and TRBJ1-1; 9 bases fit TRBD1. Germline CDR1 is LGHNT and CDR2 is FRNRAP. Trimming took 5 bases from V and 5 from J; bases not matched to a gene: 3. The CDR3 has 13 amino acids. CDR3: CASGTGGRTEAFF. CDR3 DNA: TGTGCTAGTGGTACAGGGGGCAGGACTGAAGCTTTCTTT. Based on the CDR3 plus reference TRBV12-5 and TRBJ1-1, the full variable domain is DARVTQTPRHKVTEMGQEVTMRCQPILGHNTVFWYRQTMMQGLELLAYFRNRAPLDDSGMPKDRFSAEMPDATLATLKIQPSEPRDSAVYFCASGTGGRTEAFFGQGTRLTVV.

The V call is TRBV7-9, the J call TRBJ2-5; TRBD1 might be the D (6 bases). This CDR3 is built from 14 residues. V dropped 1 base and J dropped 3 bases, with 9 bases sitting between them. Germline loops: CDR1 SEHNR, CDR2 FQNEAQ (reference sequence). This CDR3 is CASSLVQGKETQYF. The CDR3 nucleotides are TGTGCCAGCAGCTTAGTACAGGGAAAAGAGACCCAGTACTTC.

The genes are TRBV11-2 and TRBJ2-7, with 7 bases lining up with TRBD2. Germline CDR1 is SGHAT and CDR2 is FQNNGV. This CDR3 has 12 amino acids. With V trimmed by 5 bases and J by 3 bases, 1 base remained unmatched. DNA of the CDR3: TGTGCCAGCAGCGAGCGGGGCTACGAGCAGTACGTC. As protein: CASSERGYEQYV.

This clone was counted a few times. J is TRBJ2-5 and V is TRBV3-1 (or the pseudogene TRBV3-2), with D perhaps matching TRBD1 (6 bases). This CDR3 has 13 amino acids. The V gene's germline CDR1 is LGHDT and CDR2 YNNKEL (reference sequence). Trimming took 0 bases from V and 9 from J, leaving 11 bases between them. Here the CDR3 reads CASSQEQGRAQYF. The CDR3 bases are TGTGCCAGCAGCCAAGAACAGGGTAGGGCCCAGTACTTC.

This clone was seen a handful of times. This chain joins TRBV7-8 and TRBJ2-7, with no clear D. In germline, CDR1 is SGHVS, CDR2 FQNEAQ. CDR3 length: 13 amino acids. The V gene lost 6 bases and the J gene lost 3 bases, with 12 bases spanning the gap. The CDR3 region is CASSRDNLYEQYV. The CDR3, as DNA: TGTGCCAGCAGTCGTGACAACCTCTACGAGCAGTACGTC.

This chain joins TRBV5-1 and TRBJ2-3, with D possibly TRBD2 on 5 matching bases. Between the trimmed V and J ends, which lost 0 bases and 5 bases, there was a span of 16 bases. Looked up from germline, CDR1 is SGHRS and CDR2 is YFSETQ. The CDR3 has 16 amino acids. The CDR3 sequence: CASSLASPLKGDTQYF. CDR3 coding DNA: TGCGCCAGCAGCTTGGCTAGCCCCTTGAAGGGAGATACGCAGTATTTT.

CDR3 coding DNA: TGTGCCAGCAGCCGGGTCTACTCCTACAATGAGCAGTTCTTC. This encodes CASSRVYSYNEQFF. This chain connects TRBV14 to TRBJ2-1, with unresolved D. Germline V lookup: CDR1 SGHDN, CDR2 FVKESK. Between the trimmed V and J ends, which lost 4 bases and 0 bases, there was a span of 7 bases. This CDR3 is built from 14 residues.

The chain is built from TRBV18 and TRBJ1-6; D perhaps matches TRBD1 (5 bases). With 2 bases removed from V and 8 bases from J, the gap between germline ends came to 10 bases. The V gene's germline CDR1 is KGHSH and CDR2 LQKENI. The CDR3 consists of 14 residues. The CDR3 is CASSPGTGYSPLHF. In DNA, the CDR3 is TGTGCCAGCTCACCAGGGACCGGCTATTCACCCCTCCACTTT.

This clone was counted a few times. The chain uses TRBV13 and TRBJ1-1; no reliable D call. This CDR3 region has 14 residues. Germline CDR1 PRHDT, CDR2 FYEKMQ (reference sequence). The V end was cut by 6 bases, the J end by 1 base, with 12 bases between. The CDR3, as DNA: TGTGCCAGCAGTGTGGGCAGACCGAACACTGAAGCTTTCTTT. Translation gives CASSVGRPNTEAFF.

This clone was found a few times. V and J are TRBV7-9 and TRBJ2-2; 7 bases agree with TRBD1. Germline CDR1 is SEHNR and CDR2 is FQNEAQ (reference sequence). This CDR3 has 14 amino acids. Unmatched junction bases numbered 1, after V lost 2 bases and J lost 4 bases. The CDR3 is CASSLQGVTGELFF. CDR3 nucleotide sequence: TGTGCCAGCAGCTTACAGGGGGTCACCGGGGAGCTGTTTTTT.

This clone was seen only once. DNA for the CDR3: TGTGCCAGCAGCACTAGCGGGGGGAGTTTAAATGAGCAGTTCTTC. Its translation is CASSTSGGSLNEQFF. The chain employs TRBV7-2 and TRBJ2-1, with 12 bases aligning to TRBD2. Looked up from germline, CDR1 is SGHTA and CDR2 is FQGNSA. The length of the CDR3 is 15 residues. Losses at the gene ends were 5 bases for V and 7 bases for J; bases not matched to a gene: 6.

This clone was seen only a few times. This rearrangement joins TRBV7-3 to TRBJ2-1; D remains unclear. CDR1 and CDR2 from the germline V gene are SGHTA and FQGTGA. The CDR3 length is 11 residues. Trimming took off 8 bases at V and 4 bases at J, with 6 bases between the two ends. CDR3 region: CASGNYNEQFF. In DNA form, the CDR3 reads TGTGCCAGCGGAAATTACAATGAGCAGTTCTTC.

The rearrangement joins TRBV12-3 or TRBV12-4 to TRBJ1-4, with D uncertain. V was trimmed by 7 bases and J by 4 bases, leaving 7 bases between them. This CDR3 comprises 12 residues. CDR3 sequence reads: CASKDFNEKLFF. DNA of the CDR3: TGTGCCAGCAAAGACTTTAATGAAAAACTGTTTTTT.

This clone appeared once. The chain joins TRBV6-6 to TRBJ2-1; the match to TRBD2 covers 11 bases. This CDR3 has 15 residues. V lost 6 bases and J lost 6; bases outside the gene matches: 7. Germline values: CDR1 MNHNY, CDR2 SVGAGI (reference sequence). DNA of the CDR3: TGTGCCAGCAGAACCGGGACTAGCGGTTTCAATGAGCAGTTCTTC. It is translated as CASRTGTSGFNEQFF.

The CDR3 protein is CASGQGSGANVLTF. Written as DNA, the CDR3 is TGTGCTAGTGGCCAAGGGTCCGGGGCCAACGTCCTGACTTTC. This chain uses TRBV12-5 with TRBJ2-6, with D hard to call. The CDR3 length is 14 residues. V lost 6 bases to trimming and J lost 4 bases, with 10 bases between them. Looked up from germline, CDR1 is LGHNT and CDR2 is FRNRAP.

This rearrangement joins TRBV5-1 to TRBJ1-4; D is uncertain. The CDR3 consists of 15 residues. V was cut by 1 base and J by 0 bases, with 7 bases left in between. Germline loops: CDR1 SGHRS, CDR2 YFSETQ. The CDR3 loop is CASSLSPSTNEKLFF. As DNA, the CDR3 is TGCGCCAGCAGCTTGAGTCCCTCAACTAATGAAAAACTGTTTTTT.

The chain joins TRBV15 to TRBJ1-5; D might be TRBD1 (6 bases). Germline CDR1 LNHNV, CDR2 YYDKDF (reference sequence). The length of the CDR3 is 15 residues. V lost 3 bases and J 2 bases, leaving 11 bases between the germline ends. CDR3 nucleotides: TGTGCCACCAGCAGCAGGGGTGCCCGCAATCAGCCCCAGCATTTT. Protein: CATSSRGARNQPQHF.

CDR3 nucleotide sequence: TGTGCCAGCAGTTTTGACGGGGGATCTGGCTACACCTTC. This gives the protein CASSFDGGSGYTF. The chain recombines TRBV28 with TRBJ1-2; possibly TRBD1 for D (5 bases). Germline V CDR1 and CDR2: MDHEN, SYDVKM. The CDR3 spans 13 residues. V lost 3 bases and J lost 7, with 12 bases in between.

This chain joins TRBV5-5 and TRBJ1-1, with unresolved D. V lost 0 bases, J lost 2 bases, and 5 bases lay in between. This CDR3 is built from 13 residues. CDR1 is SGHKS and CDR2 is YYEKEE in the germline V gene (reference sequence). CDR3 residues: CASSLGVNTEAFF. The CDR3 DNA is TGTGCCAGCAGCTTGGGGGTTAACACTGAAGCTTTCTTT.

J is TRBJ2-5 and V is TRBV7-3; 7 bases are a match to TRBD1. V trimming: 5 bases; J trimming: 5 bases; junction bases outside the gene matches: 11. Per germline, CDR1 SGHTA and CDR2 FQGTGA. The CDR3 has 15 residues. For the CDR3, the DNA is TGTGCCAGCAGCCCCACGGGACAGTCCCTTGAGACCCAGTACTTC. It translates to CASSPTGQSLETQYF.

This clone has only a few counts. The chain combines TRBV5-1 with TRBJ2-5; D gene uncertain. This CDR3 has 13 amino acids. Trimming took 2 bases from V and 5 from J, leaving 10 bases between them. The germline V gene has CDR1 SGHRS and CDR2 YFSETQ. This CDR3 is CASSFTAQETQYF. The CDR3 DNA reads TGCGCCAGCAGCTTCACCGCCCAGGAGACCCAGTACTTC.

In this sample, this clone turned up a few times. Other DNA sequences in the sample encode the same CDR3. The chain employs TRBV5-1 and TRBJ1-2, with 10 bases lining up with TRBD1. The trim removed 0 bases at V and 4 bases at J, leaving 3 bases unmatched. The germline V gene has CDR1 SGHRS and CDR2 YFSETQ. The CDR3 is made up of 15 amino acids. For the CDR3, the DNA is TGCGCCAGCAGCTTGGACGGACAGGGGGTCTATGGCTACACCTTC. Encoded protein: CASSLDGQGVYGYTF.

The sample holds a few counts of this clone. The chain links TRBV6-5 to TRBJ1-3; D call uncertain. Germline V gives CDR1 MNHEY, CDR2 SVGAGI. This CDR3 is built from 15 residues. The ends were cut back, 3 bases at V and 0 bases at J, with 9 bases in the middle. CDR3 region: CASSYDAVSGNTIYF. The CDR3 bases are TGTGCCAGCAGTTATGACGCTGTCTCTGGAAACACCATATATTTT.

V gene TRBV5-1 combines with J gene TRBJ2-5; 11 bases fit TRBD2. CDR1 SGHRS and CDR2 YFSETQ come from the germline V gene. The CDR3 is 16 amino acids. With V trimmed by 2 bases and J by 1 base, 4 bases remained unmatched. This CDR3 reads CASSFNSGGAQETQYF. The CDR3 region has the DNA TGCGCCAGCAGCTTCAATAGCGGGGGGGCCCAAGAGACCCAGTACTTC.

This clone was seen once. V is TRBV15 and J is TRBJ2-2; TRBD1 or TRBD2 may be the D gene (6 bases each). This CDR3 has 14 residues. Germline CDR1 is LNHNV and CDR2 is YYDKDF (reference sequence). The germline V and J ends were trimmed by 5 bases and 3 bases, with 10 bases remaining between them. Written as DNA, the CDR3 is TGTGCCACCAGCGGGGGGCGTGACACCGGGGAGCTGTTTTTT. It yields the protein CATSGGRDTGELFF.